The next 3 T cell receptor beta chains were all read from a single sample in a study of T cell repertoires in cytomegalovirus infection. TCRdb reprocessed the reads with MiXCR, giving one entry per CDR3 protein. The sample lists around 130,000 distinct CDR3 sequences, roughly 9% occurring once. The specimen was PBMCs. These receptor sequences come from a human donor in good health (CMV status not recorded). Some clones in this sample may be carry-over from other donors' samples.

This sequence joins TRBV4-2 and TRBJ2-7; 9 bases align to TRBD2. Germline V gene data show CDR1 as LGHNA and CDR2 as YNFKEQ. With V trimmed by 2 bases and J by 0 bases, 5 bases remained unmatched. The CDR3 covers 16 residues. CDR3 region: CASSQHSGGISYEQYF. Written as DNA, the CDR3 is TGTGCCAGCAGCCAACATAGCGGGGGAATCTCCTACGAGCAGTACTTC.

The chain is built from TRBV14 and TRBJ2-1; possibly TRBD2 for D (5 bases). The V end was cut by 0 bases, the J end by 3 bases, with 12 bases between. The CDR3 length is 16 residues. CDR1 and CDR2 (germline): SGHDN, FVKESK. CDR3 in amino acids: CASSQDLGRFYNEQFF. DNA for the CDR3: TGTGCCAGCAGCCAAGATCTGGGGAGATTCTACAATGAGCAGTTCTTC.

This clonotype was seen repeatedly, ten times or more. The rearrangement links TRBV28 to TRBJ1-2; D unresolved. The germline V and J ends were trimmed by 1 base and 8 bases, with 11 bases remaining between them. The CDR3 extends over 13 amino acids. Germline assignment: CDR1 MDHEN and CDR2 SYDVKM. CDR3 protein: CASSLYPNGGYTF. The CDR3 region has the DNA TGTGCCAGCAGTTTATACCCGAACGGGGGCTACACCTTC.